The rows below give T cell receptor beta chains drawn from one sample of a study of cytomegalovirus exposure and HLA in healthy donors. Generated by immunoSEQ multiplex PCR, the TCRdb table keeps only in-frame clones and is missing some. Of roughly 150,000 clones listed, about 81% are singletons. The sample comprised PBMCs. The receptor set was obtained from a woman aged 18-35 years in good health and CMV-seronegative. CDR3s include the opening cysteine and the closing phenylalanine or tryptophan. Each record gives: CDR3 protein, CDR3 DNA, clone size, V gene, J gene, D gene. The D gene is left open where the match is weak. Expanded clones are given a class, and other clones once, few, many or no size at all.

CASSTGQGLETQYF	TGTGCCAGCAGTACGGGACAGGGGTTGGAGACCCAGTACTTC	once	TRBV7-2	TRBJ2-5	TRBD1
CASSQEPPSWVEQSTDTQYF	TGTGCCAGCAGCCAAGAACCACCTAGCTGGGTAGAGCAAAGCACAGATACGCAGTATTTT	NA	TRBV4-2	TRBJ2-3	NA
CASSLEGLLFLGPGAFF	TGCGCCAGCAGCTTGGAGGGACTCCTCTTCCTGGGGCCGGGAGCTTTCTTT	NA	TRBV5-1	TRBJ1-1	NA
CASSDVGDLGGTGELFF	TGCGCCAGCAGTGACGTAGGAGATCTGGGGGGGACCGGGGAGCTGTTTTTT	NA	TRBV10-1	TRBJ2-2	TRBD2
CSSSGRTYEQYF	TGTTCCAGCAGCGGGAGAACCTACGAGCAGTACTTC	NA	TRBV7-9	TRBJ2-7	TRBD2
CASIESLPGQGGNTGELFF	TGTGCCAGTATAGAATCCTTACCGGGACAGGGGGGGAACACCGGGGAGCTGTTTTTT	NA	TRBV7-8	TRBJ2-2	TRBD1
CASSAQGNQPQHF	TGTGCCAGCAGTGCACAGGGTAATCAGCCCCAGCATTTT	NA	TRBV6-1	TRBJ1-5	NA
CATSRDSIFGTPNEKLFF	TGTGCCACCAGCAGAGATTCCATCTTCGGGACTCCCAATGAAAAACTGTTTTTT	NA	TRBV15	TRBJ1-4	NA
CASSRDTFQETQYF	TGTGCCAGTTCCCGGGACACCTTCCAAGAGACCCAGTACTTC	NA	TRBV6-1	TRBJ2-5	NA
CASSGYGDSPLHF	TGTGCCAGCAGCGGATACGGGGATTCACCCCTCCACTTT	NA	TRBV11-2	TRBJ1-6	NA
CASNRESRDNSPLHF	TGTGCCAGCAACAGGGAGTCTCGGGACAATTCACCCCTCCACTTT	NA	TRBV2	TRBJ1-6	NA
CASNVGQGNLKGQYF	TGTGCCAGCAATGTAGGACAGGGCAACCTTAAGGGGCAGTACTTC	NA	TRBV2	TRBJ2-5	TRBD1
CASSPGDTQYF	TGTGCCAGCAGTCCCGGGGATACGCAGTATTTT	NA	TRBV27	TRBJ2-3	NA
CASSVYTRANVLTF	TGTGCCAGCAGTGTTTACACGAGGGCCAACGTCCTGACTTTC	NA	TRBV6-1	TRBJ2-6	NA
CASSLQGSSIVGYTF	TGTGCCAGCAGTTTACAGGGTTCATCAATAGTTGGCTACACCTTC	NA	TRBV27	TRBJ1-2	NA
CASGRSDSYNQPQHF	TGTGCCAGCGGGAGATCGGACAGCTACAATCAGCCCCAGCATTTT	many	TRBV6-1	TRBJ1-5	NA
CASSPISGQGPSGANVLTF	TGTGCCAGCTCACCAATTTCGGGACAGGGCCCTTCTGGGGCCAACGTCCTGACTTTC	NA	TRBV18	TRBJ2-6	TRBD1
CASSQRSRRMVGNTIYF	TGCGCCAGCAGTCAACGAAGCAGGCGAATGGTCGGAAACACCATATATTTT	NA	TRBV23-1	TRBJ1-3	NA
CASGASGSYEQFF	TGCGCCAGCGGGGCTAGCGGGAGCTATGAGCAGTTCTTC	NA	TRBV4-1	TRBJ2-1	TRBD2
CASSYSAGGLYEQYF	TGTGCCAGCAGTTACTCGGCGGGAGGGTTATACGAGCAGTACTTC	NA	TRBV6-5	TRBJ2-7	TRBD2
CASSHDSYEQYF	TGTGCCAGCAGTCATGACAGCTACGAGCAGTACTTC	NA	TRBV6-6	TRBJ2-7	NA
CASRVTENLSYEQYF	TGTGCCAGCAGGGTGACAGAGAACCTCTCCTACGAGCAGTACTTC	NA	TRBV6-1	TRBJ2-7	NA
CASRPGQSPTNEKLFF	TGTGCCAGTAGGCCCGGACAGAGCCCAACTAATGAAAAACTGTTTTTT	NA	TRBV19	TRBJ1-4	NA
CAWSRPGTGDHEQYF	TGTGCCTGGAGTCGGCCCGGGACAGGGGACCACGAGCAGTACTTC	NA	TRBV30	TRBJ2-7	TRBD1
CASSYSRQGLYEQYF	TGTGCCAGCAGTTACTCACGACAGGGGTTATACGAGCAGTACTTC	NA	TRBV6-5	TRBJ2-7	TRBD1
CASSSPPNFVLTF	TGTGCCAGCAGCAGCCCCCCCAATTTCGTCCTGACTTTC	NA	TRBV9	TRBJ2-6	NA